This T cell receptor (beta chain) was recorded in a study of OX40 agonist ivuxolimab in advanced cancers. Profiled with immunoSEQ multiplex PCR; TCRdb holds only in-frame clones, not every one. The sample holds approximately 61,000 clones, approximately 90% seen once. CDR3 length: 16 amino acids. The V segment lost 4 bases and the J segment 5 bases; nucleotides outside the gene matches: 11. Germline CDR1 SEHNR, CDR2 FQNEAQ (reference sequence). The chain joins TRBV7-9 to TRBJ2-1; 7 bases map to TRBD1. The clonotype was recovered from an adult with an advanced solid tumor such as melanoma, head and neck, liver or kidney cancer. The specimen was CD4+ or CD8+ T cells sorted from blood, collected in a trial of the OX40 agonist ivuxolimab. The CDR3: CASSYKPGQRDNEQFF. The CDR3 DNA reads as TGTGCCAGCAGCTATAAACCGGGACAGAGAGACAATGAGCAGTTCTTC.